This record looks at one T cell receptor beta chain sequence and its context. The germline gives CDR1 SGDLS, CDR2 YYNGEE. This CDR3 has 15 amino acids. Trimming cost V 0 bases and J 4 bases, with 10 bases left between them. Using RNA transcripts as the source, TCR beta CDR3 regions were amplified. The study used the HTBI primer set for a first-round RT-PCR of the TCR CDR3. TCRdb itself ran the multiplex PCR reads through MiXCR, one entry per CDR3 protein. The sample lists some 440,000 distinct CDR3 sequences, around a sixth occurring once. This sample is part of a study of T cells in Graves' hyperthyroidism and ophthalmopathy.

This sequence was found in a woman between 18 and 30 years old with Graves' hyperthyroidism. The J gene is TRBJ2-2, the V gene TRBV9; maybe TRBD2 (5 bases). The sequenced sample consisted of blood. The chain's CDR3 is CASSVGLSGTGELFF. The CDR3 nucleotides read TGTGCCAGCAGCGTAGGATTAAGCGGCACCGGGGAGCTGTTTTTT.